This T cell receptor (beta chain) was sequenced for a study of blood T cell repertoires in COVID-19. Turning to the study itself: In each case, the material was cDNA or gDNA derived from T cells, B-cell-depleted T cells, or PBMCs.

As handled by the study authors: Estimation of nucleated cell counts was performed using reference gene primer amplification. Measured with immunoSEQ multiplex PCR; TCRdb has only the in-frame clones, and not every one. That table furnishes V, J and clone size, whereas the DNA furnished D and trimming. The top ten clones hold roughly 12% of a sample with 140,000 to 150,000 clones, approximately 92% of them seen once. This CDR3 has 15 amino acids. Germline values: CDR1 MDHEN, CDR2 SYDVKM. With V trimmed by 4 bases and J by 5 bases, 9 bases remained unmatched. Seattle cases were enrolled at active infection and followed longitudinally.

The clonotype was recovered from a man between 18 and 29 years old with COVID-19, enrolled during active disease. Sequencing used peripheral blood. The chain has TRBV28 and TRBJ2-7, with 9 nucleotides matching TRBD1. CDR3 in amino acids: CASSSLIQGADEQYF. For the CDR3, the DNA is TGTGCCAGCAGTTCCCTAATACAGGGGGCTGACGAGCAGTACTTC.